Listed below are T cell receptor beta chains from one sample, sequenced in a study of blood T cell repertoires in COVID-19. Sequencing used immunoSEQ multiplex PCR; TCRdb keeps in-frame clones, though not all of them. The profile shows about 68,000 clones, 80% to 90% of them singletons. Sequencing was carried out using peripheral blood. The receptors stem from an older woman with acute or convalescent COVID-19. CDR3s include the opening cysteine and the closing phenylalanine or tryptophan. The order of the fields is J gene, V gene, clone size, D gene, CDR3 protein, CDR3 DNA. A D gene is named only where the DNA matches it firmly. Size values are once, few and many counts, or a class for expanded clones, and some rows have none.

>TRBJ2-1|TRBV11-3|NA|NA
CASSLGATGGVGEQFF
TGTGCCAGCAGCTTAGGGGCAACGGGGGGCGTGGGTGAGCAGTTCTTC
>TRBJ1-6|TRBV6-1|NA|TRBD1
CASSEPFWTGSDSPLHF
TGTGCCAGCAGTGAACCCTTCTGGACAGGGAGCGATTCACCCCTCCACTTT
>TRBJ1-2|TRBV3-1/TRBV3-2|few|NA
CASSQSTRANYGYTF
TGTGCCAGCAGCCAATCGACAAGAGCTAACTATGGCTACACCTTC
>TRBJ2-1|TRBV30|NA|NA
CAWSRGGMRPRRDEQFF
TGTGCCTGGAGTAGAGGAGGTATGAGACCCAGAAGGGATGAGCAGTTCTTC
>TRBJ2-7|TRBV18|NA|TRBD1
CASSRGQVEEQYF
TGTGCCAGCTCACGGGGACAGGTTGAAGAGCAGTACTTC
>TRBJ2-2|TRBV9|once|TRBD2
CATEKPPIAGGDTGELFF
TGTGCCACGGAAAAACCCCCAATAGCGGGAGGGGACACCGGGGAGCTGTTTTTT
>TRBJ2-4|TRBV5-4|few|NA
CASSLGNGITKNIQYF
TGTGCCAGCAGCTTGGGTAACGGGATCACCAAAAACATTCAGTACTTC
>TRBJ2-2|TRBV3-1/TRBV3-2|NA|NA
CASSLLPLGASNTGELFF
TGTGCCAGCAGCCTCCTACCTCTAGGGGCTTCGAACACCGGGGAGCTGTTTTTT
>TRBJ1-4|TRBV30|NA|TRBD1
CAWSPGQKNEKLFF
TGTGCCTGGAGCCCGGGACAGAAAAATGAAAAACTGTTTTTT
>TRBJ1-1|TRBV19|NA|NA
CASSSWRNTEAFF
TGTGCCAGTAGTTCCTGGAGAAACACTGAAGCTTTCTTT
>TRBJ2-7|TRBV29-1|NA|TRBD2
CSVAGAPPYEQYF
TGCAGCGTGGCGGGAGCGCCACCCTACGAGCAGTACTTC
>TRBJ2-3|TRBV27|NA|NA
CASSYYTDTQYF
TGTGCCAGCAGTTATTACACAGATACGCAGTATTTT
>TRBJ1-1|TRBV29-1|NA|TRBD1
CSVARDSMNTEAFF
TGCAGCGTCGCCCGGGACAGCATGAACACTGAAGCTTTCTTT
>TRBJ1-3|TRBV25-1|NA|TRBD1
CASSGRTGVGNTIYF
TGTGCCAGCAGTGGACGCACAGGGGTTGGAAACACCATATATTTT
>TRBJ1-6|TRBV6-2/TRBV6-3|NA|TRBD1
CASSYSQGAIMNSPLHF
TGTGCCAGCAGTTACTCGCAGGGGGCTATTATGAATTCACCCCTCCACTTT
>TRBJ2-7|TRBV6-5|NA|TRBD1
CASTSDRASQQYF
TGTGCCAGCACCTCGGACAGGGCTTCCCAGCAGTACTTC
>TRBJ1-2|TRBV6-6|few|NA
CASSTGNPNYGYTF
TGTGCCAGCAGTACAGGGAACCCTAACTATGGCTACACCTTC
>TRBJ1-3|TRBV4-2|NA|TRBD1
CASSRSTGGVSGNTIYF
TGTGCCAGCAGCCGTTCGACAGGGGGCGTATCTGGAAACACCATATATTTT
>TRBJ1-3|TRBV19|NA|NA
CASSIQFSSGNTIYF
TGTGCCAGTAGTATACAGTTTTCCTCTGGAAACACCATATATTTT
>TRBJ1-2|TRBV2|NA|NA
CASSEQVRGYGYTF
TGTGCCAGCAGTGAACAGGTCAGGGGCTATGGCTACACCTTC
>TRBJ2-3|TRBV28|NA|TRBD2
CASTSGTSGALQEYF
TGTGCCAGCACCTCCGGGACTAGCGGGGCCCTCCAGGAGTATTTT
>TRBJ1-1|TRBV3-1/TRBV3-2|few|NA
CASSQRRGGVRAFF
TGTGCCAGCAGCCAACGCAGAGGGGGGGTAAGAGCTTTCTTT
>TRBJ1-3|TRBV2|NA|NA
CASSSQGEISGNTIYF
TGTGCCAGCAGTAGTCAGGGCGAGATCTCTGGAAACACCATATATTTT
>TRBJ2-5|TRBV7-2|NA|TRBD2
CASSGQTSFGSVAVGTQYF
TGTGCCAGCAGCGGGCAGACTAGCTTTGGGTCTGTTGCGGTAGGGACCCAGTACTTC
>TRBJ1-2|TRBV19|NA|TRBD1
CASRGTGGHYGYTF
TGTGCCAGTAGGGGGACAGGGGGCCACTATGGCTACACCTTC
>TRBJ1-6|TRBV6-5|NA|NA
CASNRDYNSPLHF
TGTGCCAGCAATCGGGACTATAATTCACCCCTCCACTTT
>TRBJ1-5|TRBV29-1|NA|NA
CSVGSRGEPQHF
TGCAGCGTTGGGTCCAGGGGAGAGCCCCAGCATTTT
>TRBJ1-4|TRBV2|few|TRBD1
CASGQGGEKLFF
TGTGCCAGCGGACAGGGCGGTGAAAAACTGTTTTTT
>TRBJ2-1|TRBV30|NA|TRBD2
CAWIAPGGHGEQFF
TGTGCCTGGATAGCCCCGGGGGGGCATGGTGAGCAGTTCTTC
>TRBJ2-7|TRBV5-1|NA|NA
CASSLEATGIGYYEQYF
TGCGCCAGCAGCTTGGAGGCGACAGGAATAGGGTACTACGAGCAGTACTTC
>TRBJ2-7|TRBV7-9|NA|NA
CASSAELGRAPKDF
TGTGCCAGCAGCGCTGAACTCGGCAGGGCCCCTAAGGACTTC
>TRBJ2-2|TRBV14|NA|NA
CASSHLSQRATGELFF
TGTGCCAGCAGCCATTTAAGCCAGCGGGCCACCGGGGAGCTGTTTTTT
>TRBJ2-5|TRBV19|NA|TRBD1
CASRTGTGGVETQYF
TGTGCCAGCAGAACCGGGACAGGGGGCGTCGAGACCCAGTACTTC
>TRBJ2-7|TRBV5-8|NA|TRBD2
CASSLGIATSGLREEQYF
TGTGCCAGCAGCTTGGGTATCGCGACTAGCGGGTTAAGAGAGGAGCAGTACTTC
>TRBJ1-4|TRBV5-1|NA|NA
CASRQGGTNEKLFF
TGCGCCAGCAGACAGGGAGGGACTAATGAAAAACTGTTTTTT
>TRBJ2-2|TRBV19|NA|TRBD2
CASSMGSGRKENTGELFF
TGTGCCAGTAGTATGGGGAGCGGGAGGAAGGAGAACACCGGGGAGCTGTTTTTT
>TRBJ1-4|TRBV28|few|TRBD1
CASSPVLKTGSNEKLFF
TGTGCCAGCAGTCCTGTTTTGAAGACAGGGTCTAATGAAAAACTGTTTTTT
>TRBJ2-3|TRBV18|NA|NA
CASSQNYGDTQYF
TGTGCCAGCTCACAAAATTACGGGGATACGCAGTATTTT
>TRBJ1-3|TRBV30|NA|NA
CAWSPTGNTGNTIYF
TGTGCCTGGAGTCCGACAGGAAATACTGGAAACACCATATATTTT
>TRBJ1-2|TRBV29-1|once|NA
CSVETGGGYGYTF
TGCAGCGTTGAAACGGGGGGCGGCTATGGCTACACCTTC
>TRBJ1-5|TRBV2|NA|TRBD1
CASTRTGNQPQHF
TGTGCCAGCACAAGGACAGGGAACCAGCCCCAGCATTTT
>TRBJ2-4|TRBV3-1/TRBV3-2|NA|NA
CASSQQGKNIQYF
TGTGCCAGCAGCCAACAGGGGAAAAACATTCAGTACTTC
>TRBJ2-1|TRBV2|NA|TRBD2
CAIQGKAGGLGEQFF
TGTGCCATCCAAGGGAAAGCGGGGGGGCTCGGTGAGCAGTTCTTC
>TRBJ1-1|TRBV6-6|NA|NA
CASSYSTPTAGTEAFF
TGTGCCAGCAGTTACTCGACTCCAACTGCGGGGACTGAAGCTTTCTTT
>TRBJ2-3|TRBV7-9|NA|TRBD2
CASTLATSTDTQYF
TGTGCCAGTACACTAGCGACTAGCACAGATACGCAGTATTTT
>TRBJ1-6|TRBV3-1/TRBV3-2|NA|TRBD1
CASSLDRISSYNSPLHF
TGTGCCAGCAGCCTGGACAGGATAAGCTCCTATAATTCACCCCTCCACTTT
>TRBJ2-7|TRBV5-1|NA|TRBD1
CASSYRQGQKNEQYF
TGCGCCAGCAGCTATCGACAGGGTCAAAAAAACGAGCAGTACTTC
>TRBJ1-6|TRBV5-6|NA|TRBD1
CASSLGQGPPLHF
TGTGCCAGCAGCTTGGGACAGGGCCCACCCCTCCACTTT
>TRBJ1-5|TRBV19|NA|TRBD1
CASSAAQGVPPQHF
TGTGCCAGTAGTGCCGCACAGGGGGTTCCGCCCCAGCATTTT
>TRBJ2-5|TRBV7-2|NA|TRBD2
CASSLLAGGQETQYF
TGTGCCAGCAGCTTACTAGCGGGAGGGCAAGAGACCCAGTACTTC
>TRBJ1-5|TRBV4-1|NA|TRBD1
CASSHFTGGQPQHF
TGCGCCAGCAGCCATTTTACAGGGGGTCAGCCCCAGCATTTT
>TRBJ2-1|TRBV3-1/TRBV3-2|NA|TRBD2
CASSQDLTSGANEQFF
TGTGCCAGCAGCCAAGATCTAACTAGCGGGGCGAATGAGCAGTTCTTC
>TRBJ1-6|TRBV7-2|NA|TRBD1
CASSSQDRAGRSPLHF
TGTGCCAGCAGCTCCCAAGACAGGGCGGGGAGATCACCCCTCCACTTT
>TRBJ2-4|TRBV19|NA|TRBD2
CASSLGTRNPKNIQYF
TGTGCCAGTAGTCTTGGGACTAGGAACCCCAAAAACATTCAGTACTTC
>TRBJ1-4|TRBV18|NA|NA
CASSPRQAGATNEKLFF
TGTGCCAGCTCACCGCGGCAGGCCGGGGCAACTAATGAAAAACTGTTTTTT